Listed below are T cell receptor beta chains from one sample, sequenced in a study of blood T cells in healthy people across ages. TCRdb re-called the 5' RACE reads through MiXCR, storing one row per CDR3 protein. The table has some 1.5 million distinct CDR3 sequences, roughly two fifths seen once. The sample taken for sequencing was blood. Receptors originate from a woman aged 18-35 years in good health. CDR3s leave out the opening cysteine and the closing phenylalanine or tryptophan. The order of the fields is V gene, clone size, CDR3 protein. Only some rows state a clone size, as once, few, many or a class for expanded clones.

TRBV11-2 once ASSLDTASYNEQF
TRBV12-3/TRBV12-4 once ASSLALPGGGEQF
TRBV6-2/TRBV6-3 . ASSFALSGRPQETQY
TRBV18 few ASSPRRGGIDQPQH
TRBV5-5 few ASGLPGLLVAQY
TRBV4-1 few ASSPYPGTSGGYNEQF
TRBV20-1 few SALPRGPNQPQH
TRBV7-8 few ASSLKSAGFIADTQY
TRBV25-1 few ASAAGLSTDTQY
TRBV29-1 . SVGQRELFVDEQF
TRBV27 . ASSFAGPGNQPQH
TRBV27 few AVGLAGDSNEQF
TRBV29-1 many SVGGRAKNIQY
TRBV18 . ASSPLGRTNRGKLF
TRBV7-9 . ASSLAASDGEQF
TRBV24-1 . ATSDTMDRVGIETQY
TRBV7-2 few ASSRNDQGSETQY
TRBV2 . ASSLTADNNEQF
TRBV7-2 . ASSLERGGRETQY
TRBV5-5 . ASSLGGSEYNEQF
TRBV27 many ASSTTGLAGGWGEQF
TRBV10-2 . ASSEGRRPCGYT
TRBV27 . ASSSDRGRMNTEAF
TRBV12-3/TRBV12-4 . ASKDRDSDSYEQY
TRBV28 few ASSLRLAPSYNEQF
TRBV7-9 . ASSAFEKLF
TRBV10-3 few AISSTSGSSYNEQF
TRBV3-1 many ASSPPGSHTDTQY
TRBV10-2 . ASSDRSKETQY
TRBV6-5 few ASSSFGGGSYNEQF
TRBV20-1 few SAPQLYNEQF
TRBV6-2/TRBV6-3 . ASSDNHVQPQH
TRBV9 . ASSVVAANTEAF
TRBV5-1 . ASRFLAGLPSTDTQY
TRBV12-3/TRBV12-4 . ASRTGWGQGDGTEAF
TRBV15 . ATSRDLGQGAGQGEQF
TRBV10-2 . ASSETPQPETQY
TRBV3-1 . ASSQGLRDQPQH
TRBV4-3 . ASSLRDRDPNEQF
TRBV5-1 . ASSLSPGARYEQY
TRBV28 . ASSNPLAGYTDTQY
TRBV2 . ASSAGGAPDTQY
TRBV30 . AWSDGLAEETQY
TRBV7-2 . ASSRSQAGGGYT
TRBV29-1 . STNHGRDSPLH
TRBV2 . ASSGQGIYGEQY
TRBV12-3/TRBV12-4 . ASSDRDGVGGYT
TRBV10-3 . AIRTKGNTIY
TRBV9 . ASSVVGRSHDTQY
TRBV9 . ASSRAGRTDEKLF